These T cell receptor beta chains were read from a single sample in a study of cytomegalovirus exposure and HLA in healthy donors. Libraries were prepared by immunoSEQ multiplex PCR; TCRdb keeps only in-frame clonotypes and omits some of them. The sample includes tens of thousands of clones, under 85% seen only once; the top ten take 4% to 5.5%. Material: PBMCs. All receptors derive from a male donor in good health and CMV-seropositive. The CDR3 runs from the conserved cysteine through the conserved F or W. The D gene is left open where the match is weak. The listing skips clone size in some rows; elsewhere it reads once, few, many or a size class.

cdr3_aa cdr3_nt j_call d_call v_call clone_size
CASGDRVGMGNQPQHF TGTGCCAGCGGGGACAGGGTGGGTATGGGCAATCAGCCCCAGCATTTT TRBJ1-5 TRBD1 TRBV19 -
CASRSDRGTGELFF TGTGCCAGCAGATCGGACAGAGGGACCGGGGAGCTGTTTTTT TRBJ2-2 - TRBV7-3 -
CASSDWYRAGSPLHF TGTGCCAGCAGTGACTGGTACAGGGCTGGCTCACCCCTCCACTTT TRBJ1-6 - TRBV6-4 -
CASSSSMNTEAFF TGTGCCAGCAGTTCTTCTATGAACACTGAAGCTTTCTTT TRBJ1-1 - TRBV28 -
CSGKQGPGNTIYF TGCAGCGGGAAACAGGGCCCTGGAAACACCATATATTTT TRBJ1-3 - TRBV29-1 -
CASSSSRNRAADTQYF TGTGCCAGCAGCTCTTCCAGGAACAGGGCCGCAGATACGCAGTATTTT TRBJ2-3 - TRBV7-2 -
CASSPSTGGWETQYF TGTGCCAGCAGCCCATCGACAGGGGGCTGGGAGACCCAGTACTTC TRBJ2-5 TRBD1 TRBV9 -
CASSRDRGPEKLFF TGTGCCAGCAGCCGAGACAGGGGGCCTGAAAAACTGTTTTTT TRBJ1-4 TRBD1 TRBV7-2 -
CASSLRGGPNTEAFF TGTGCCAGCAGCCTACGGGGGGGTCCGAACACTGAAGCTTTCTTT TRBJ1-1 - TRBV11-2 -
CASSEALQDIGYTF TGTGCCAGCAGTGAAGCGCTACAGGACATTGGCTACACCTTC TRBJ1-2 - TRBV6-1 once
CASSGGGRSTDTQYF TGCGCCAGCAGCGGCGGGGGGCGAAGCACAGATACGCAGTATTTT TRBJ2-3 TRBD2 TRBV5-1 -
CASSLGGTGQDRYGYTF TGTGCCAGCAGCTTAGGAGGGACAGGGCAAGATCGATATGGCTACACCTTC TRBJ1-2 TRBD1 TRBV11-2 -
CASSSRGNTQYF TGTGCCAGCAGCTCCCGAGGGAATACGCAGTATTTT TRBJ2-3 - TRBV7-8 -
CASSYLLADTQYF TGTGCCAGCAGCTACCTCCTAGCAGATACGCAGTATTTT TRBJ2-3 - TRBV7-2 -
CASSPRQGATGNTIYF TGTGCCAGCAGTCCCAGACAGGGGGCTACCGGAAACACCATATATTTT TRBJ1-3 TRBD1 TRBV6-6 -
CASSIRIGGGANYGYTF TGTGCCAGTAGTATAAGGATAGGAGGGGGCGCTAACTATGGCTACACCTTC TRBJ1-2 TRBD1 TRBV19 few
CASSNGQGARGYTF TGTGCCAGCAGTAACGGACAGGGGGCTCGCGGCTACACCTTC TRBJ1-2 TRBD1 TRBV6-5 -
CASSQEGLAEQFF TGCGCCAGCAGCCAAGAGGGACTAGCGGAGCAGTTCTTC TRBJ2-1 TRBD2 TRBV4-1 once
CASSLGKTGTDEQYF TGTGCCAGCAGCTTAGGGAAGACAGGGACAGACGAGCAGTACTTC TRBJ2-7 TRBD1 TRBV7-6 -
CAWSPNRWRGPGNEQFF TGTGCCTGGAGTCCGAATAGGTGGAGGGGGCCAGGTAATGAGCAGTTCTTC TRBJ2-1 - TRBV30 -
CALSSAGNSPLHF TGTGCCCTTTCCTCGGCAGGCAATTCACCCCTCCACTTT TRBJ1-6 - TRBV10-3 -
CASSLTNRDSGYTF TGTGCCAGCAGCTTAACAAACAGGGACAGTGGCTACACCTTC TRBJ1-2 TRBD1 TRBV7-3 -
CASSEERGGFTEQFF TGTGCCAGCAGTGAAGAGCGGGGGGGCTTCACTGAGCAGTTCTTC TRBJ2-1 TRBD2 TRBV2 -
CASSLDGGSSYNEQFF TGCGCCAGCAGCTTGGACGGGGGGAGCTCCTACAATGAGCAGTTCTTC TRBJ2-1 TRBD2 TRBV5-1 once
CASKPGQGQNIQYF TGTGCCAGCAAGCCGGGACAGGGTCAAAACATTCAGTACTTC TRBJ2-4 TRBD1 TRBV7-9 -
CASSITPSGGPYEQYF TGTGCCAGTAGTATCACCCCTAGCGGGGGGCCCTACGAGCAGTACTTC TRBJ2-7 TRBD2 TRBV19 -